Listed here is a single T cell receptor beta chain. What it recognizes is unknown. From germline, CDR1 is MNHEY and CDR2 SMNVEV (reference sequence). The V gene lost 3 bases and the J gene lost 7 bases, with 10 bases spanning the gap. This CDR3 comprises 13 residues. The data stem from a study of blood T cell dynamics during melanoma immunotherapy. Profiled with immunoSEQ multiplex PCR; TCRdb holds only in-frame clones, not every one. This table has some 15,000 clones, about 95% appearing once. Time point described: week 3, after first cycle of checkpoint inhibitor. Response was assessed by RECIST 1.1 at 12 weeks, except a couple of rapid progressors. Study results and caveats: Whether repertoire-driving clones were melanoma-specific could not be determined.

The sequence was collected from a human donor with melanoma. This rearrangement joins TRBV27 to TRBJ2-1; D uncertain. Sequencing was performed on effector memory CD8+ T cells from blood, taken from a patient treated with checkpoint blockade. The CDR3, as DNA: TGTGCCAGCAGTTTGACCGCGAAAAATGAGCAGTTCTTC. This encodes CASSLTAKNEQFF.